The clone carrying this TCR beta chain was recorded only once. What it recognizes is unknown. The sample comes from a study of siplizumab effects on memory and regulatory T cells. General study findings and limits: Alloreactive sequences that could be traced to unstimulated CD4+ memory cells showed a significant reduction under siplizumab. Whether proliferating Tregs in siplizumab cultures suppress was not functionally confirmed. To unstimulated subsets, only a minor fraction of alloreactive clones could be mapped.

Per sample, some 10^5 TCR templates were assayed. Repertoires were generated with immunoSEQ multiplex PCR, while TCRdb's copy carries only in-frame clones and drops some. This table has approximately 90,000 clones, around 94% appearing once. Input material: non-Treg CD4+ T cells sorted from blood. This sequence originates from a human donor in good health.

Here the CDR3 DNA reads TGTGCCAGCAGCGACAGGAGGACCCACGAAAAACTGTTTTTT. It encodes CASSDRRTHEKLFF. The gene calls are TRBV6-6 and TRBJ1-4; a possible D gene is TRBD1 (6 bases). The CDR3 has 14 residues. Germline loops: CDR1 MNHNY, CDR2 SVGAGI (reference sequence). The germline V and J ends were trimmed by 6 bases and 8 bases, with 16 bases remaining between them.